Below are 17 T cell receptor beta chains sequenced from a single sample in a study of blood T cell repertoires in COVID-19 (TCRdb year 2020). Library preparation used the immunoSEQ multiplex PCR assay. TCRdb mirrors the immuneACCESS table, restricted to in-frame sequences. Some clones are absent from its copies; in checked studies, under half trace to an unresolved V gene, and the reason for the others is unknown. The sample table records 150,000 to 200,000 clones; roughly 87% of these occur just once. The ten largest clones add up to under 10% of the sample. The material sequenced was peripheral blood. These receptors were collected from a woman in her sixties or seventies with COVID-19, enrolled during active disease.

The V and J genes are TRBV6-2 or TRBV6-3 and TRBJ1-4; the D is unclear. V was shortened by 2 bases and J by 8 bases, with 9 bases between the two germline ends. Looked up from germline, CDR1 is MNHEY and CDR2 is SVGEGT. This CDR3 spans 13 amino acids. The CDR3 here is CASSYQIPEKLFF. CDR3 sequence (DNA): TGTGCCAGCAGTTACCAGATTCCCGAAAAACTGTTTTTT.

Only one count was recorded for this clone. V gene TRBV5-1 combines with J gene TRBJ2-7, with TRBD1 identical over 7 bases. V lost 4 bases, J lost 10 bases, and 11 bases stayed unmatched. Germline CDR1 SGHRS, CDR2 YFSETQ. The length of the CDR3 is 13 residues. As DNA, the CDR3 is TGCGCCAGCAGCCTCGCCTTTGACAGGGACCAGTACTTC. Its translation is CASSLAFDRDQYF.

V is TRBV10-3 and J is TRBJ2-5; TRBD2 matches 15 bases. Germline V gene sequence: CDR1 ENHRY, CDR2 SYGVKD. Unmatched junction bases numbered 7, after V lost 10 bases and J lost 4 bases. There are 15 residues in the CDR3. CDR3 loop: CATSPGLAGGETQYF. Here the CDR3 DNA reads TGTGCCACCTCCCCGGGACTAGCGGGAGGAGAGACCCAGTACTTC.

The rearrangement uses TRBV7-8 and TRBJ1-1; 8 nucleotides match TRBD1. CDR1 SGHVS and CDR2 FQNEAQ come from the germline V gene. V trimming: 3 bases; J trimming: 2 bases; junction bases outside the gene matches: 2. The CDR3 consists of 14 residues. The CDR3 DNA reads as TGTGCCAGCAGCTTTCAGGGGGCTAACACTGAAGCTTTCTTT. Residues: CASSFQGANTEAFF.

The V and J genes are TRBV27 and TRBJ2-7; 8 bases agree with TRBD2. The ends lost 5 bases at V and 7 bases at J; junction bases unmatched: 10. CDR1 is MNHEY and CDR2 is SMNVEV in the germline V gene (reference sequence). This CDR3 contains 14 residues. The CDR3 DNA sequence: TGTGCCAGCAGTACCCGGACTAGCTTAGGTGAGCAGTACTTC. It is translated as CASSTRTSLGEQYF.

The CDR3 is CASTTDRWNEKLFF. The CDR3 nucleotides read TGTGCCAGTACCACGGACAGGTGGAATGAAAAACTGTTTTTT. This chain connects TRBV19 to TRBJ1-4; 7 bases fit TRBD1. This CDR3 is built from 14 residues. The V segment lost 7 bases and the J segment 5 bases; nucleotides outside the gene matches: 7. Germline CDR1 reads LNHDA; CDR2 reads SQIVND (reference sequence).

The CDR3 loop reads CASSQDPGVPAPLHF. CDR3 coding DNA: TGTGCCAGCAGCCAAGATCCAGGGGTTCCAGCTCCCCTCCACTTT. The chain is built from TRBV3-1 (or the pseudogene TRBV3-2) and TRBJ1-6; possibly TRBD1 for D (6 bases). Germline lookup yields CDR1 LGHDT and CDR2 YNNKEL (reference sequence). This CDR3 is built from 15 residues. V was cut by 0 bases and J by 13 bases, with 16 bases left in between.

The chain is built from TRBV24-1 and TRBJ2-1; 7 bases are shared with TRBD2. V trimming: 5 bases; J trimming: 9 bases; junction bases outside the gene matches: 12. The CDR3 has 15 residues. Germline V gene data show CDR1 as KGHDR and CDR2 as SFDVKD. CDR3 residues: CATSVVAGVSSEQFF. The CDR3 nucleotides are TGTGCCACCAGTGTGGTGGCGGGAGTTTCCAGTGAGCAGTTCTTC.

The J gene is TRBJ2-7, the V gene TRBV7-2, with D possibly being TRBD2 (6 bases). Trimming took off 5 bases at V and 4 bases at J, with 12 bases between the two ends. Germline V gene data show CDR1 as SGHTA and CDR2 as FQGNSA. This CDR3 is 13 amino acids long. The CDR3 is CASSTGLSYEQYF. CDR3 bases: TGTGCCAGCAGCACGGGACTTTCTTACGAGCAGTACTTC. The full variable domain, its missing parts supplied by reference TRBV7-2 and TRBJ2-7, is GAGVSQSPSNKVTEKGKDVELRCDPISGHTALYWYRQSLGQGLEFLIYFQGNSAPDKSGLPSDRFSAERTGGSVSTLTIQRTQQEDSAVYLCASSTGLSYEQYFGPGTRLTVT.

The rearrangement joins TRBV12-3 or TRBV12-4 to TRBJ2-2; 8 positions agree with TRBD1. J lost 7 bases, V lost 6 bases, and 4 bases had no gene match. The CDR3 runs 13 residues. This CDR3 reads CASRHTGGGELFF. As DNA, the CDR3 is TGTGCCAGCAGGCATACAGGGGGCGGGGAGCTGTTTTTT.

The V and J genes are TRBV9 and TRBJ2-2; D remains ambiguous. This CDR3 has 17 amino acids. Germline V lookup: CDR1 SGDLS, CDR2 YYNGEE. V shed 3 bases and J shed 1 base, with 16 bases lying between them. CDR3 residues: CASSAETDSLNTGELFF. In DNA form, the CDR3 reads TGTGCCAGCAGCGCGGAGACGGATAGTTTGAACACCGGGGAGCTGTTTTTT.

The gene calls are TRBV5-1 and TRBJ2-2; 9 bases are shared with TRBD2. From germline, CDR1 is SGHRS and CDR2 YFSETQ. Germline trimming cut 3 bases from V and 4 bases from J; bases unmatched to any gene: 4. The CDR3 runs to 15 residues. The CDR3 is CASSSTSGSTGELFF. The CDR3 coding sequence is TGCGCCAGCAGCTCTACTAGCGGGTCCACCGGGGAGCTGTTTTTT. The variable domain in full, with the rest retrieved from reference TRBV5-1 and TRBJ2-2, is KAGVTQTPRYLIKTRGQQVTLSCSPISGHRSVSWYQQTPGQGLQFLFEYFSETQRNKGNFPGRFSGRQFSNSRSEMNVSTLELGDSALYLCASSSTSGSTGELFFGEGSRLTVL.

This clone was observed a single time. V and J are TRBV7-5 and TRBJ2-1; the D segment call TRBD2 is taken from the table without a DNA check. TRBV7-5 is classified as a pseudogene. The CDR3 is made up of 19 amino acids. The CDR3 protein is CARSPRTSGRASIGDEQFF. The DNA for the CDR3 is TGTGCCAGAAGCCCCCGGACTAGCGGGAGGGCCTCGATAGGTGATGAGCAGTTCTTC.

This clone appeared once. The chain has TRBV13 and TRBJ1-1; possible D gene TRBD1, 6 bases. V was pared by 4 bases and J by 1 base, with 10 bases between. The V gene's germline CDR1 is PRHDT and CDR2 FYEKMQ (reference sequence). This CDR3 has 14 amino acids. CDR3 DNA: TGTGCCAGCAGCTCTAGGGGGGGGAACACTGAAGCTTTCTTT. Encoded protein: CASSSRGGNTEAFF.

This chain links TRBV30 with TRBJ1-4, with D hard to call. V lost 0 bases, J lost 1 base, and 9 bases lay in between. Germline lookup yields CDR1 GTSNPN and CDR2 SVGIG (reference sequence). The CDR3 length is 15 residues. This chain's CDR3 is CAWSVRRGTNEKLFF. CDR3 in DNA: TGTGCCTGGAGTGTACGGCGGGGAACTAATGAAAAACTGTTTTTT.

This chain uses TRBV11-1 with TRBJ2-3; TRBD2 matches at 9 bases. The CDR3 covers 15 residues. Germline V gene lookup returns CDR1 SGHAT and CDR2 FQDESV (reference sequence). The V and J ends lost 2 bases and 4 bases, in that order; junction bases with no gene match: 4. The CDR3 is CASSLIAGVADTQYF. CDR3 DNA sequence: TGTGCCAGCAGCTTAATAGCGGGAGTGGCAGATACGCAGTATTTT.

The chain employs TRBV27 and TRBJ2-1; D may be TRBD2 (7 bases). This CDR3 contains 18 residues. Germline CDR1 and CDR2: MNHEY and SMNVEV (reference sequence). Trimming took off 2 bases at V and 8 bases at J, with 25 bases between the two ends. CDR3 nucleotide sequence: TGTGCCAGCAGTTTAAGACCTGGGGGGGCGGGAGTAGGGTATGAGCAGTTCTTC. Its translation is CASSLRPGGAGVGYEQFF.